This T cell receptor (beta chain) was retrieved from a study of T cell responses to AZD1222 COVID-19 vaccine. About this clone itself: Its target is not known. At one boundary the junction diverges from the germline segment, which might be a read error.

Study results and limitations: The donor group comprised mostly white British people and more females; the analysis possibly underestimated clonal diversity. The CD4 TCRs associated with vaccination extended across spike and predominated at 160-218 and 743-854. Repertoires were sampled only after the peak T cell response.

Sequencing was performed with immunoSEQ multiplex PCR; in TCRdb, only in-frame clones are kept and a portion is missing. This sample carries over 120,000 clones, over 90% of them seen once, and the ten largest clones take around 5%. Material: peripheral blood, obtained on day 0 of AZD1222 vaccination. The TCR comes from an adult in good health.

The CDR3 loop is CASSLEGALGDTQYF. The CDR3 coding sequence is TGTGCTAGCAGCTTAGAGGGGGCCCTAGGAGATACGCAGTATTTT. The V gene is TRBV7-7, the J gene TRBJ2-3, with TRBD1 matching 7 bases. Germline-derived CDR1 and CDR2 are SSHAT and FNYEAQ (reference sequence). The CDR3 spans 15 residues.